The 30 T cell receptor beta chains below were found in one sample sequenced in a study of spatial heterogeneity in lung cancer (dated by TCRdb to between 2017 and 2020). Libraries were built with 5' RACE. Reads for this sample came from a NextSeq 500. TCRdb itself trimmed the public reads at Q25 with fastp, ran MiXCR and retained productive beta chains. All rows with the same CDR3 protein become a single entry with the most common DNA and genes. The sample includes 82,000 or so distinct CDR3 sequences, with roughly 12% observed a single time. The ten largest clonotypes hold around 4.3% of the sample. The meaning of the sample's time point label: sample taken at primary tumor resection. Without any cell sorting, TCR sequencing was performed on whole RNA extracted either from tumor and nontumor lung tissue or from cryopreserved PBMC samples. The specimen comprised PBMCs, sampled at surgery. The source is a male donor with early-stage non-small cell lung cancer.

This clonotype was detected only a few times. The rearrangement links TRBV7-8 to TRBJ2-1, with D possibly being TRBD2 (5 bases). CDR1 is SGHVS, CDR2 FQNEAQ, per germline. The CDR3 length is 17 residues. The V and J ends lost 5 bases and 3 bases respectively, with 20 bases between them. CDR3 sequence: CASSVRTAGGNYNEQFF. The CDR3 DNA reads TGTGCCAGCAGCGTCCGGACGGCGGGCGGTAACTACAATGAGCAGTTCTTC.

A word on this clonotype: A much larger clone lies a single base off, so this may be a read error. This sequence joins TRBV5-5 and TRBJ2-7; perhaps D is TRBD1 or TRBD2 (6 bases each). V lost 9 bases and J lost 6, with 25 bases in between. This CDR3 comprises 15 residues. Germline V lookup: CDR1 SGHKS, CDR2 YYEKEE (reference sequence). CDR3 nucleotides: TGTGCCACACAAGGGGGAGGACTCCGGGGTTCCGAGCAGTACTTC. Translating gives CATQGGGLRGSEQYF. Variable domain in full (rest from reference TRBV5-5 and TRBJ2-7): DAGVTQSPTHLIKTRGQQVTLRCSPISGHKSVSWYQQVLGQGPQFIFQYYEKEERGRGNFPDRFSARQFPNYSSELNVNALLLGDSALYLCATQGGGLRGSEQYFGPGTRLTVT.

The chain has TRBV19 and TRBJ2-3; perhaps TRBD1 as D (6 bases). CDR1 and CDR2 from the germline V gene are LNHDA and SQIVND (reference sequence). The CDR3 is 14 amino acids. The ends were cut back, 5 bases at V and 2 bases at J, with 11 bases in the middle. The CDR3, as DNA: TGTGCCAGTAGTGCTCGGGACAACACAGATACGCAGTATTTT. This codes for CASSARDNTDTQYF.

This chain joins TRBV29-1 and TRBJ1-4; 7 bases agree with TRBD1. With V trimmed by 4 bases and J by 5 bases, 4 bases remained unmatched. This CDR3 region has 13 residues. CDR1 is SQVTM, CDR2 ANQGSEA, per germline. The DNA of the CDR3 is TGCAGCGTTGGGGAACAGGGGAATGAAAAACTGTTTTTT. Translation gives CSVGEQGNEKLFF.

This clonotype was observed a handful of times. The chain uses TRBV11-2 and TRBJ2-2, with D possibly matching TRBD1 (5 bases). The V end was cut by 6 bases, the J end by 4 bases, with 15 bases between. CDR3 length: 15 residues. Germline CDR1 SGHAT, CDR2 FQNNGV. This CDR3 reads CASSLQTVLTGELFF. The DNA of the CDR3 is TGTGCCAGCAGTCTCCAGACAGTACTCACCGGGGAGCTGTTTTTT.

The chain is built from TRBV5-1 and TRBJ2-2; D perhaps matches TRBD1 (5 bases). V was trimmed by 0 bases and J by 5 bases, leaving 11 bases between them. The germline CDR1 and CDR2 sequences are SGHRS and YFSETQ. The CDR3 runs 15 residues. This CDR3 reads CASSLDTAGTGELFF. The CDR3 nucleotides read TGCGCCAGCAGCTTGGATACGGCAGGGACCGGGGAGCTGTTTTTT.

This clonotype was counted only a few times. The chain is built from TRBV9 and TRBJ2-5; D might be TRBD1 (6 bases). Trimming removed 3 bases at V and 5 bases at J, with 17 bases between. This CDR3 is 15 amino acids long. Germline V gene data show CDR1 as SGDLS and CDR2 as YYNGEE. CDR3 sequence reads: CASSARDTPSETQYF. CDR3 DNA sequence: TGTGCCAGCAGCGCCCGGGACACTCCCTCGGAGACCCAGTACTTC.

This chain uses TRBV7-6 with TRBJ2-7; maybe TRBD2 (6 bases). Germline values: CDR1 SGHVS, CDR2 FNYEAQ. The CDR3 spans 15 residues. V lost 3 bases and J 1 base, leaving 13 bases between the germline ends. The CDR3 region has the DNA TGTGCCAGCAGCTTCGGGACTGACCCTTCCTACGAGCAGTACTTC. It codes for CASSFGTDPSYEQYF.

This clonotype was detected a few times. The DNA of the CDR3 is TGCGCCAGCAGCTGGGAGGAACGAAACACCATATATTTT. Encoded protein: CASSWEERNTIYF. The rearrangement joins TRBV5-1 to TRBJ1-3; D gene unclear. Germline V lookup: CDR1 SGHRS, CDR2 YFSETQ. V lost 3 bases and J 5 bases, leaving 9 bases between the germline ends. The CDR3 has 13 residues.

This clonotype was seen more than once but under ten times. The CDR3 here is CSAREYHEQYF. In nucleotides, the CDR3 is TGCAGTGCTAGAGAGTACCACGAGCAGTACTTC. V is TRBV20-1 and J is TRBJ2-7; D is ambiguous. The germline gives CDR1 DFQATT, CDR2 SNEGSKA (reference sequence). The CDR3 is 11 amino acids. Trimming pared 0 bases from V and 5 bases from J, leaving 5 bases between.

This clonotype was observed a few times. The chain uses TRBV25-1 and TRBJ1-3; D is unclear. The germline V gene encodes CDR1 MGHDK and CDR2 SYGVNS. V dropped 4 bases and J dropped 0 bases, with 7 bases sitting between them. CDR3 length equals 14 residues. The CDR3 region has the DNA TGTGCCAGCAGTGTAGCTTACTCTGGAAACACCATATATTTT. Its translation is CASSVAYSGNTIYF. The variable domain in full, completed from reference TRBV25-1 and TRBJ1-3, reads EADIYQTPRYLVIGTGKKITLECSQTMGHDKMYWYQQDPGMELHLIHYSYGVNSTEKGDLSSESTVSRIRTEHFPLTLESARPSHTSQYLCASSVAYSGNTIYFGEGSWLTVV.

This clonotype was counted at least ten times. The chain uses TRBV20-1 and TRBJ2-5, with 9 bases matching TRBD2. In germline, CDR1 is DFQATT, CDR2 SNEGSKA (reference sequence). Trimming removed 3 bases from V and 5 bases from J; junction bases left unmatched: 10. The CDR3 sequence is 15 residues long. CDR3 in DNA: TGCAGTGCTAGTAGGAGCGGGGGGTTCAGGGAGACCCAGTACTTC. This encodes CSASRSGGFRETQYF.

This clonotype was counted at least ten times. The rearrangement joins TRBV29-1 to TRBJ2-3, with TRBD2 matching 7 bases. V was pared by 4 bases and J by 1 base, with 5 bases of the junction left unmatched. From germline, CDR1 is SQVTM and CDR2 ANQGSEA. This CDR3 region has 14 residues. CDR3: CSVGGSGGTDTQYF. DNA of the CDR3: TGCAGCGTTGGGGGAAGCGGGGGCACAGATACGCAGTATTTT.

This clonotype was seen repeatedly, ten times or more. This chain uses TRBV5-8 with TRBJ1-4; D perhaps matches TRBD1 (5 bases). Trimming pared 4 bases from V and 2 bases from J, leaving 15 bases between. The CDR3 has 16 residues. Germline CDR1 is SGHTS and CDR2 is YDEGEE. CDR3 bases: TGTGCCAGCAGCCCTATGTTGCGGGGGACTAATGAAAAACTGTTTTTT. It translates to CASSPMLRGTNEKLFF. The full variable domain, completed using reference TRBV5-8 and TRBJ1-4, is EAGVTQSPTHLIKTRGQQATLRCSPISGHTSVYWYQQALGLGLQFLLWYDEGEERNRGNFPPRFSGRQFPNYSSELNVNALELEDSALYLCASSPMLRGTNEKLFFGSGTQLSVL.

This chain connects TRBV11-2 to TRBJ2-3; 8 nucleotides align to TRBD1. Germline values: CDR1 SGHAT, CDR2 FQNNGV. Germline trimming cut 3 bases from V and 2 bases from J; bases unmatched to any gene: 4. The length of the CDR3 is 15 residues. The CDR3 sequence: CASSFDRGNTDTQYF. CDR3 in DNA: TGTGCCAGCAGCTTCGACAGGGGCAACACAGATACGCAGTATTTT. Based on the CDR3 plus reference TRBV11-2 and TRBJ2-3, the full variable domain is EAGVAQSPRYKIIEKRQSVAFWCNPISGHATLYWYQQILGQGPKLLIQFQNNGVVDDSQLPKDRFSAERLKGVDSTLKIQPAKLEDSAVYLCASSFDRGNTDTQYFGPGTRLTVL.

CDR3 in DNA: TGTGCCAGCGGCACGGGGAGTGGAAACACCATATATTTT. This translates into CASGTGSGNTIYF. The J gene is TRBJ1-3, the V gene TRBV7-2; D is unclear. This CDR3 spans 13 amino acids. Germline V gene lookup returns CDR1 SGHTA and CDR2 FQGNSA. With 8 bases removed from V and 3 bases from J, the gap between germline ends came to 11 bases.

This clonotype has more than one count but fewer than ten. This chain connects TRBV19 to TRBJ1-3; D is perhaps TRBD1 (6 bases). This CDR3 is built from 16 residues. Germline V lookup: CDR1 LNHDA, CDR2 SQIVND (reference sequence). The V and J ends lost 7 bases and 0 bases respectively, with 16 bases between them. The CDR3 here is CASTLDSLFSGNTIYF. In nucleotides, the CDR3 is TGTGCCAGTACCCTGGACAGCTTATTCTCTGGAAACACCATATATTTT. The full variable domain, rest sourced from reference TRBV19 and TRBJ1-3, is DGGITQSPKYLFRKEGQNVTLSCEQNLNHDAMYWYRQDPGQGLRLIYYSQIVNDFQKGDIAEGYSVSREKKESFPLTVTSAQKNPTAFYLCASTLDSLFSGNTIYFGEGSWLTVV.

This clonotype was seen a few times. V and J are TRBV5-6 and TRBJ2-3; a possible D gene is TRBD1 (6 bases). The V and J ends lost 4 bases and 6 bases respectively, with 9 bases between them. The V gene's germline CDR1 is SGHDT and CDR2 YYEEEE. The CDR3 is 12 amino acids. The CDR3 here is CASSPQGDTQYF. The CDR3 DNA reads as TGTGCCAGCAGCCCTCAGGGGGATACGCAGTATTTT.

Worth noting for this clonotype: A read error may be the cause here, since a much bigger clone is one base away. The chain joins TRBV27 to TRBJ1-1; TRBD1 agrees at 7 bases. Germline CDR1 and CDR2: MNHEY and SMNVEV (reference sequence). The CDR3 runs to 20 residues. The CDR3 DNA reads TGTGCCAGCAGATCCAGGATAGGGACTATCGGACAGGCAATGAACACTGAAGCTTCCTTT. It codes for CASRSRIGTIGQAMNTEASF.

This clonotype turned up a few times. The J gene is TRBJ2-7, the V gene TRBV4-1; the match to TRBD1 covers 9 bases. Germline lookup yields CDR1 MGHRA and CDR2 YSYEKL. V trimming: 0 bases; J trimming: 3 bases; junction bases outside the gene matches: 3. The CDR3 runs to 15 residues. The DNA of the CDR3 is TGCGCCAGCAGCCAAGACAGGGGACAGGGCTACGAGCAGTACTTC. Protein sequence: CASSQDRGQGYEQYF.

This clonotype was seen more than once but under ten times. The chain combines TRBV25-1 with TRBJ2-1; D is possibly TRBD1 (6 bases). CDR1 and CDR2 from the germline V gene are MGHDK and SYGVNS. V was trimmed by 5 bases and J by 2 bases, leaving 7 bases between them. The CDR3 has 13 amino acids. This chain's CDR3 is CASSRGTYNEQFF. The CDR3 DNA reads as TGTGCCAGCAGTAGGGGGACCTACAATGAGCAGTTCTTC.

The J gene is TRBJ2-3, the V gene TRBV20-1; the D gene is possibly TRBD2 (6 bases). The CDR3 sequence is 15 residues long. The V end lost 2 bases, the J end lost 0 bases, and 12 bases lay between the germline ends. Germline V gene lookup returns CDR1 DFQATT and CDR2 SNEGSKA (reference sequence). Written as DNA, the CDR3 is TGCAGTGCTAGAAACATAGCGGAGAGCACAGATACGCAGTATTTT. The encoded protein is CSARNIAESTDTQYF.

V and J are TRBV5-6 and TRBJ1-2; D is unclear. CDR1 and CDR2 from the germline V gene are SGHDT and YYEEEE. CDR3 size: 14 residues. V dropped 2 bases and J dropped 4 bases, with 12 bases sitting between them. CDR3 coding DNA: TGTGCCAGCAGCTTTAAGGGAGAGTCCTATGGCTACACCTTC. Translation gives CASSFKGESYGYTF. The whole variable domain, remainder taken from reference TRBV5-6 and TRBJ1-2, is DAGVTQSPTHLIKTRGQQVTLRCSPKSGHDTVSWYQQALGQGPQFIFQYYEEEERQRGNFPDRFSGHQFPNYSSELNVNALLLGDSALYLCASSFKGESYGYTFGSGTRLTVV.

The chain carries TRBV20-1 and TRBJ2-1; a possible D gene is TRBD1 (5 bases). Germline lookup yields CDR1 DFQATT and CDR2 SNEGSKA (reference sequence). The V end lost 0 bases, the J end lost 4 bases, and 16 bases lay between the germline ends. The CDR3 contains 16 residues. CDR3 amino acids: CSARDGRAQIYNEQFF. For the CDR3, the DNA is TGCAGTGCTAGAGACGGCAGGGCGCAGATTTACAATGAGCAGTTCTTC.

This clonotype appeared a few times. The rearrangement links TRBV12-3 or TRBV12-4 to TRBJ2-7, with TRBD1 matching 7 bases. This CDR3 contains 13 residues. After removal of 3 bases from V and 6 bases from J, the junction contained 5 bases not matched to a gene. This chain's CDR3 is CASSFGTATEQYF. CDR3 sequence (DNA): TGTGCCAGCAGTTTCGGGACAGCAACCGAGCAGTACTTC.

This clonotype was seen a few times. The chain couples TRBV11-2 to TRBJ2-1, with 10 bases lining up with TRBD2. Germline CDR1 is SGHAT and CDR2 is FQNNGV. J gave up 3 bases and V 5 bases, and 4 bases lay outside the gene matches. The CDR3 is made up of 15 amino acids. The CDR3 reads CASSRTSGIYNEQFF. CDR3 coding DNA: TGTGCCAGCAGCCGCACTAGCGGGATCTACAATGAGCAGTTCTTC.

This clonotype was observed many times. The chain carries TRBV30 and TRBJ1-1; 7 nucleotides align to TRBD1. The CDR3 is 11 residues long. The junction had 3 bases not matched to a gene; V was cut back by 8 bases and J by 3 bases. Germline-derived CDR1 and CDR2 are GTSNPN and SVGIG (reference sequence). The CDR3: CAAQGDTEAFF. The CDR3 bases are TGTGCCGCGCAGGGGGACACTGAAGCTTTCTTT.

This clonotype was recorded a few times. This chain connects TRBV2 to TRBJ2-3, with 11 bases fitting TRBD2. The trim removed 6 bases at V and 0 bases at J, leaving 5 bases unmatched. Germline-derived CDR1 and CDR2 are SNHLY and FYNNEI. CDR3 size: 16 residues. CDR3 residues: CASRLLAGGSTDTQYF. The CDR3 DNA sequence: TGTGCCAGCAGGCTTCTAGCGGGGGGCAGCACAGATACGCAGTATTTT.

This clonotype appeared many times. The CDR3 is CASSSGYGTDTQYF. The DNA of the CDR3 is TGTGCCAGCAGCTCGGGGTATGGCACAGATACGCAGTATTTT. The chain joins TRBV5-6 to TRBJ2-3; maybe TRBD2 (5 bases). Germline V gene lookup returns CDR1 SGHDT and CDR2 YYEEEE. This CDR3 is built from 14 residues. Trimming cost V 3 bases and J 1 base, with 9 bases left between them.

This clonotype was seen repeatedly, ten times or more. The chain links TRBV7-9 to TRBJ1-4; TRBD1 might be the D (5 bases). Per germline, CDR1 SEHNR and CDR2 FQNEAQ (reference sequence). Trimming pared 10 bases from V and 8 bases from J, leaving 11 bases between. The CDR3 sequence is 11 residues long. CDR3 DNA sequence: TGTGCCACGGGACGGGAAGAAAAACTGTTTTTT. This sequence encodes CATGREEKLFF.